The 16 T cell receptor beta chains reported below all come from one sample, sequenced in a study of T cell responses to AZD1222 COVID-19 vaccine (dated by TCRdb to the early 2020s). What this sample's time point label stands for: baseline before first vaccination. Library method: the immunoSEQ multiplex PCR assay. In TCRdb, the immuneACCESS table is reduced to in-frame sequences with V and J assigned. These tables do not hold every clone; where another copy was compared, an unresolved V gene accounts for under half, and the others remain unexplained. The sample data list 110,000 to 150,000 clones, and roughly 92% of these were observed just once. The top ten constitute approximately 1.5% of the sample. This specimen was peripheral blood, taken on day 0 of AZD1222 vaccination. These receptors were obtained from an adult in good health.

This rearrangement joins TRBV3-1 (or the pseudogene TRBV3-2) to TRBJ1-5; perhaps TRBD1 as D (5 bases). CDR3 size: 17 residues. The ends were cut back, 4 bases at V and 1 base at J, with 17 bases in the middle. Germline-derived CDR1 and CDR2 are LGHDT and YNNKEL (reference sequence). CDR3 sequence: CASSRGTAELSNQPQHF. CDR3 bases: TGTGCCAGCAGCCGCGGGACCGCTGAATTAAGCAATCAGCCCCAGCATTTT.

This chain uses TRBV9 with TRBJ1-1, with D hard to call. CDR3 size: 15 residues. Germline CDR1 SGDLS, CDR2 YYNGEE. V dropped 0 bases and J dropped 5 bases, with 14 bases sitting between them. CDR3 in amino acids: CASSVEGALGTEAFF. CDR3 DNA: TGTGCCAGCAGCGTAGAGGGAGCTCTTGGGACTGAAGCTTTCTTT.

V gene TRBV15 combines with J gene TRBJ1-6; 8 bases align to TRBD1. This CDR3 comprises 14 residues. CDR1 and CDR2 (germline): LNHNV, YYDKDF (reference sequence). V lost 2 bases to trimming and J lost 10 bases; unmatched junction nucleotides: 4. CDR3 sequence reads: CATSRTGGRSPLHF. In DNA form, the CDR3 reads TGTGCCACCAGCAGAACAGGGGGGAGGTCACCCCTCCACTTT.

This rearrangement joins TRBV29-1 to TRBJ2-7, with D hard to call. Germline CDR1 is SQVTM and CDR2 is ANQGSEA. This CDR3 has 12 amino acids. The germline V and J ends were trimmed by 0 bases and 5 bases, with 8 bases remaining between them. This CDR3 is CSVEDAWDEQYF. CDR3 in DNA: TGCAGCGTTGAAGATGCCTGGGACGAGCAGTACTTC.

This chain uses TRBV19 with TRBJ1-2; a weak D match, TRBD1 (5 bases). Germline loops: CDR1 LNHDA, CDR2 SQIVND (reference sequence). V gave up 7 bases and J gave up 8 bases, with 20 bases separating them. The CDR3 consists of 14 residues. This CDR3 is CASTQDRGRGGYTF. DNA of the CDR3: TGTGCCAGTACCCAGGACCGAGGACGGGGCGGCTACACCTTC.

V and J are TRBV3-1 (or the pseudogene TRBV3-2) and TRBJ1-3; maybe TRBD1 (6 bases). The CDR3 contains 17 residues. V lost 1 base, J lost 0 bases, and 13 bases lay in between. Germline CDR1 and CDR2: LGHDT and YNNKEL (reference sequence). The CDR3 sequence: CASSQGMGGTSGNTIYF. CDR3 nucleotides: TGTGCCAGCAGCCAAGGGATGGGGGGCACCTCTGGAAACACCATATATTTT.

Only one count was recorded for this clone. The V and J genes are TRBV3-1 (or the pseudogene TRBV3-2) and TRBJ2-5, with 10 positions matching TRBD1. With V trimmed by 1 base and J by 5 bases, 7 bases remained unmatched. From germline, CDR1 is LGHDT and CDR2 YNNKEL (reference sequence). This CDR3 contains 16 residues. CDR3 coding DNA: TGTGCCAGCAGCCAAGGGGACAGGGGTTACAGGGAGACCCAGTACTTC. It yields the protein CASSQGDRGYRETQYF.

This rearrangement joins TRBV6-5 to TRBJ1-5; a weak D match, TRBD1 (5 bases). Trimming cost V 6 bases and J 4 bases, with 10 bases left between them. The germline gives CDR1 MNHEY, CDR2 SVGAGI. The CDR3 is made up of 13 amino acids. The CDR3 sequence: CASRRQTNQPQHF. The CDR3 nucleotides read TGTGCCAGCAGGAGACAGACTAATCAGCCCCAGCATTTT.

The CDR3 reads CASSPRGDSPLHF. The CDR3, as DNA: TGTGCCAGCAGTCCACGAGGGGATTCACCCCTCCACTTT. The chain is built from TRBV28 and TRBJ1-6; weak D call: TRBD1 (5 bases). The ends were cut back, 5 bases at V and 8 bases at J, with 10 bases in the middle. Germline V gene lookup returns CDR1 MDHEN and CDR2 SYDVKM. The CDR3 is 13 amino acids.

This clone was counted once. The chain employs TRBV19 and TRBJ1-3, with 7 bases that match TRBD1. CDR3 length equals 13 residues. Trimming took 9 bases from V and 5 from J; bases not matched to a gene: 7. The germline CDR1 and CDR2 sequences are LNHDA and SQIVND (reference sequence). The CDR3 protein is CASQQGLRNTIYF. The CDR3 nucleotides read TGTGCCAGCCAACAGGGGCTCCGAAACACCATATATTTT.

The chain recombines TRBV7-3 with TRBJ2-7; perhaps TRBD1 as D (6 bases). Germline V gene data show CDR1 as SGHTA and CDR2 as FQGTGA. The CDR3 has 14 residues. Trimming cost V 4 bases and J 4 bases, with 14 bases left between them. The CDR3 spells CASSSKDRSYEQYF. CDR3 in DNA: TGTGCCAGCAGCTCGAAGGACAGATCATACGAGCAGTACTTC.

V gene TRBV27 combines with J gene TRBJ1-2, with unresolved D. V gave up 5 bases and J gave up 5 bases, with 21 bases separating them. Per germline, CDR1 MNHEY and CDR2 SMNVEV (reference sequence). CDR3 size: 16 residues. The CDR3 coding sequence is TGTGCCAGCAGTCCCTCGACCGGAGAGGTTAATTATGGCTACACCTTC. Its translation is CASSPSTGEVNYGYTF.

The chain couples TRBV5-5 to TRBJ1-5; 7 bases map to TRBD1. The J segment lost 7 bases and the V segment lost 0 bases, leaving 7 bases of the junction unmatched. The CDR3 runs 15 residues. Germline CDR1 reads SGHKS; CDR2 reads YYEKEE (reference sequence). As DNA, the CDR3 is TGTGCCAGCAGCTTGGGTAACAGGGGTGGGCAGCCCCAGCATTTT. It yields the protein CASSLGNRGGQPQHF.

The CDR3 is CASSRPGTGLNTEAFF. DNA of the CDR3: TGCGCCAGCAGCCGTCCCGGGACAGGTTTGAACACTGAAGCTTTCTTT. The J gene is TRBJ1-1, the V gene TRBV5-1, with 8 bases lining up with TRBD1. This CDR3 is 16 amino acids long. V lost 4 bases to trimming and J lost 0 bases; unmatched junction nucleotides: 8. The V gene's germline CDR1 is SGHRS and CDR2 YFSETQ.

The chain uses TRBV5-1 and TRBJ2-1; D unresolved. CDR1 and CDR2 (germline): SGHRS, YFSETQ. The CDR3 consists of 14 residues. Trimming removed 0 bases at V and 8 bases at J, with 12 bases between. CDR3 in DNA: TGCGCCAGCAGCTTGGGACCGCCCGCGGATGAGCAGTTCTTC. Its protein product is CASSLGPPADEQFF.

V is TRBV7-6 and J is TRBJ1-1; D is possibly TRBD1 (6 bases). This CDR3 is 18 amino acids long. Looked up from germline, CDR1 is SGHVS and CDR2 is FNYEAQ. Trimming stripped 0 bases from V and 1 base from J, with 18 bases between. In DNA form, the CDR3 reads TGTGCCAGCAGCTTAGCGGTCAGAGAGGACAGAAAGAACACTGAAGCTTTCTTT. It yields the protein CASSLAVREDRKNTEAFF.